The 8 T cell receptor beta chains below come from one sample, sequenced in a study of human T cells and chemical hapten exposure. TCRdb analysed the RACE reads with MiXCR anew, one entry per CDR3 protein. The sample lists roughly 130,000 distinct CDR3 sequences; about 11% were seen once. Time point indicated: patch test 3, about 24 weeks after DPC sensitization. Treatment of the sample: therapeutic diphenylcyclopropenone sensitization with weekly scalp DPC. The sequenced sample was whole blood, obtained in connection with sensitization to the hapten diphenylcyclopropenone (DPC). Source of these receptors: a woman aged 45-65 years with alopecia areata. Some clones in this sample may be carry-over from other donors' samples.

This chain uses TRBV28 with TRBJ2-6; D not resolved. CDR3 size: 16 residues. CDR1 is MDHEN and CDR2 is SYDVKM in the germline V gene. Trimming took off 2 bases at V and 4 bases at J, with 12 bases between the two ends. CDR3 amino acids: CASSLQEFPGANVLTF. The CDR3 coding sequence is TGTGCCAGCAGTTTACAGGAATTTCCCGGGGCCAACGTCCTGACTTTC. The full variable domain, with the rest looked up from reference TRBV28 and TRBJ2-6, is DVKVTQSSRYLVKRTGEKVFLECVQDMDHENMFWYRQDPGLGLRLIYFSYDVKMKEKGDIPEGYSVSREKKERFSLILESASTNQTSMYLCASSLQEFPGANVLTFGAGSRLTVL.

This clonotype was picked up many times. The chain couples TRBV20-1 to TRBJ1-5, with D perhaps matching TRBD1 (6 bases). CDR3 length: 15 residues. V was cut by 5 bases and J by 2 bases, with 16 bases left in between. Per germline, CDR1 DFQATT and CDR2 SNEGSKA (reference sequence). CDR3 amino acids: CSARDTGRRNQPQHF. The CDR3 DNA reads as TGCAGTGCTCGGGACACAGGAAGGCGCAATCAGCCCCAGCATTTT.

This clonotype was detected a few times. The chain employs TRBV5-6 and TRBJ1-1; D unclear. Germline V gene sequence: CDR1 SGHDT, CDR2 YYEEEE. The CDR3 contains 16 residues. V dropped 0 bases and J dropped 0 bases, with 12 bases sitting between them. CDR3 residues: CASSLGTGDMNTEAFF. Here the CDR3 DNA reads TGTGCCAGCAGCTTGGGGACGGGCGACATGAACACTGAAGCTTTCTTT.

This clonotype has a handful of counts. The CDR3 loop reads CASKGEGHGNQPQHF. DNA for the CDR3: TGTGCCAGCAAGGGGGAGGGACATGGCAATCAGCCCCAGCATTTT. The V gene is TRBV28, the J gene TRBJ1-5; D may be TRBD1 (6 bases). Germline values: CDR1 MDHEN, CDR2 SYDVKM. The CDR3 consists of 15 residues. V shed 7 bases and J shed 2 bases, with 15 bases lying between them.

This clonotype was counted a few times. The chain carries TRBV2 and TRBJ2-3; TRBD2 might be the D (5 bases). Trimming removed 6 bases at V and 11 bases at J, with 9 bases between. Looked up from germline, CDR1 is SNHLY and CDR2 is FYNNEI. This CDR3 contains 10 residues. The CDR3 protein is CASRGDLQYF. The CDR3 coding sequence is TGTGCCAGCAGGGGAGATTTGCAGTATTTT. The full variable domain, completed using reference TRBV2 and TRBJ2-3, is EPEVTQTPSHQVTQMGQEVILRCVPISNHLYFYWYRQILGQKVEFLVSFYNNEISEKSEIFDDQFSVERPDGSNFTLKIRSTKLEDSAMYFCASRGDLQYFGPGTRLTVL.

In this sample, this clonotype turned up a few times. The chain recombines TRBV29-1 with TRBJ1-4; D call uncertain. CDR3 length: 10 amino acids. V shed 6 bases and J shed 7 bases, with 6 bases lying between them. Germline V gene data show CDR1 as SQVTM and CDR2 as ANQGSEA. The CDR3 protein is CSVGSEKLFF. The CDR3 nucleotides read TGCAGCGTCGGTTCTGAAAAACTGTTTTTT.

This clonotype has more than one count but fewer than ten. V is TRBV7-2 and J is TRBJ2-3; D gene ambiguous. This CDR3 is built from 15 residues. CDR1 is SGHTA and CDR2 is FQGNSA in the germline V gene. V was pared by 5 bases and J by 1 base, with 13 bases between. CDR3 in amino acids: CASSQMEPRTDTQYF. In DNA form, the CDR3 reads TGTGCCAGCAGCCAGATGGAGCCTCGCACAGATACGCAGTATTTT.

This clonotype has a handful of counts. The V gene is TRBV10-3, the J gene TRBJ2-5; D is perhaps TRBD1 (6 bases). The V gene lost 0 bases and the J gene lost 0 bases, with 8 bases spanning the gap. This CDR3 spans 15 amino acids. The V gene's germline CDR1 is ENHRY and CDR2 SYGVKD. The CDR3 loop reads CAISESGQDQETQYF. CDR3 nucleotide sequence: TGTGCCATCAGTGAGTCGGGACAAGACCAAGAGACCCAGTACTTC.